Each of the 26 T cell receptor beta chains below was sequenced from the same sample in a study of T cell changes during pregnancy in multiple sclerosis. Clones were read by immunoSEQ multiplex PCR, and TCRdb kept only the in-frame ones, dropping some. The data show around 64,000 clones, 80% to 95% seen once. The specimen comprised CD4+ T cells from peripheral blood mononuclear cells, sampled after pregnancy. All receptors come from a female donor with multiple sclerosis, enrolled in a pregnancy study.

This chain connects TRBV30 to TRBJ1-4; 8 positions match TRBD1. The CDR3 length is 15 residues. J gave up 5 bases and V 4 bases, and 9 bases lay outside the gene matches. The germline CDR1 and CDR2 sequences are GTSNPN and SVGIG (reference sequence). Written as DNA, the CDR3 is TGTGCCTGGACTTTGGGGACAGGTTCGAATGAAAAACTGTTTTTT. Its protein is CAWTLGTGSNEKLFF.

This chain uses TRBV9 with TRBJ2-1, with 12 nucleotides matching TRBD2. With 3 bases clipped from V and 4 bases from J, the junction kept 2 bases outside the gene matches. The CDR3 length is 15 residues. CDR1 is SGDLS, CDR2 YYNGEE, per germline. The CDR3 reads CASSASGRVYNEQFF. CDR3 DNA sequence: TGTGCCAGCAGCGCTAGCGGGAGGGTTTACAATGAGCAGTTCTTC.

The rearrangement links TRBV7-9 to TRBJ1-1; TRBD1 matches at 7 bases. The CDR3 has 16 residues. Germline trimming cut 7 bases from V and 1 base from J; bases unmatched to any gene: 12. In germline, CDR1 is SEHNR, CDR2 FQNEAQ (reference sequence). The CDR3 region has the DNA TGTGCCAGCACCCAAGGGGGCCCCGCAGGGAACACTGAAGCTTTCTTT. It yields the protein CASTQGGPAGNTEAFF.

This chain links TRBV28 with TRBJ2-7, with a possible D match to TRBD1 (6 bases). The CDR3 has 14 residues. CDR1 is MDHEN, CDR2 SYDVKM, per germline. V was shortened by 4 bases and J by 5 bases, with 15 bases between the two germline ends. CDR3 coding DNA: TGTGCCAGCAGTTCTCGAACAGGGTTCCACGAGCAGTACTTC. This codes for CASSSRTGFHEQYF. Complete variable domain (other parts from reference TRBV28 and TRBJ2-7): DVKVTQSSRYLVKRTGEKVFLECVQDMDHENMFWYRQDPGLGLRLIYFSYDVKMKEKGDIPEGYSVSREKKERFSLILESASTNQTSMYLCASSSRTGFHEQYFGPGTRLTVT.

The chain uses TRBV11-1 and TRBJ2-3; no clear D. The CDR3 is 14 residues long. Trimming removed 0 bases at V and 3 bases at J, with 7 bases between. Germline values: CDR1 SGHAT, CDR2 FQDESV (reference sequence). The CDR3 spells CASSLAPRTDTQYF. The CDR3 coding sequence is TGTGCCAGCAGCTTAGCGCCTAGGACAGATACGCAGTATTTT.

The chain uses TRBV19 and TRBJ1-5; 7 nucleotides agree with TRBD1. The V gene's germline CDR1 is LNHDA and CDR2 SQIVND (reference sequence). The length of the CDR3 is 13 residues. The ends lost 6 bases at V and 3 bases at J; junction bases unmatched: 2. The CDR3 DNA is TGTGCCAGTAGAGGGACAGTCAATCAGCCCCAGCATTTT. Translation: CASRGTVNQPQHF.

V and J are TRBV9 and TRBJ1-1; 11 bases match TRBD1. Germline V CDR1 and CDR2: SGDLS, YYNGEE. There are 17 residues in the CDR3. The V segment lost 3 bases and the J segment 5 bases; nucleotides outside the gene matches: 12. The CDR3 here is CASSGSPGTGGWTEAFF. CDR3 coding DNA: TGTGCCAGCAGCGGTAGCCCCGGGACAGGGGGGTGGACTGAAGCTTTCTTT.

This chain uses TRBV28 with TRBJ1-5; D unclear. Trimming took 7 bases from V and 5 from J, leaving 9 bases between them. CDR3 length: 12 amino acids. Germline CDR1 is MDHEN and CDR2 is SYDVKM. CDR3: CASTVEDQPQHF. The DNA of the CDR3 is TGTGCCAGCACGGTGGAGGATCAGCCCCAGCATTTT.

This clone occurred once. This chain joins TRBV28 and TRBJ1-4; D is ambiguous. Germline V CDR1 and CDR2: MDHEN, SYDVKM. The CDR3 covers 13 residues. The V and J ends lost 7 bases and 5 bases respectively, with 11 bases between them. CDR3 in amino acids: CASNPWANEKLFF. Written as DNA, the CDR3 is TGTGCCAGCAACCCCTGGGCAAATGAAAAACTGTTTTTT.

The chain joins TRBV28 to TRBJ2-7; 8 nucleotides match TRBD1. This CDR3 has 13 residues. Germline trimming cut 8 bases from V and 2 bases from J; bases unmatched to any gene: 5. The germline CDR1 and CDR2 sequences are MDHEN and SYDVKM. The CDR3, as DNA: TGTGCCAGCGGACGACAGGGGACCTACGAGCAGTACTTC. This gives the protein CASGRQGTYEQYF.

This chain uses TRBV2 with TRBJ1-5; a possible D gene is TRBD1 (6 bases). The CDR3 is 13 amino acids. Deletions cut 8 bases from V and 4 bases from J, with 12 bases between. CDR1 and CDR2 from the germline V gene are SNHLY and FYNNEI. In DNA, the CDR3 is TGTGCCAGCTCCGGGACATATAATCAGCCCCAGCATTTT. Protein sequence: CASSGTYNQPQHF.

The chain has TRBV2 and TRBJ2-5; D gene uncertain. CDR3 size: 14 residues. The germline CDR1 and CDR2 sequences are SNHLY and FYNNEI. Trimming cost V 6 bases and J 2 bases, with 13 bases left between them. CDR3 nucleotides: TGTGCCAGCAGCCAAAGACTCCCACAAGAGACCCAGTACTTC. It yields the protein CASSQRLPQETQYF.

This CDR3 reads CASTQFSNQPQHF. The CDR3 bases are TGTGCCAGTACACAATTTTCCAATCAGCCCCAGCATTTT. The chain joins TRBV7-8 to TRBJ1-5; D remains ambiguous. There are 13 residues in the CDR3. V lost 9 bases and J 3 bases, leaving 12 bases between the germline ends. CDR1 and CDR2 (germline): SGHVS, FQNEAQ.

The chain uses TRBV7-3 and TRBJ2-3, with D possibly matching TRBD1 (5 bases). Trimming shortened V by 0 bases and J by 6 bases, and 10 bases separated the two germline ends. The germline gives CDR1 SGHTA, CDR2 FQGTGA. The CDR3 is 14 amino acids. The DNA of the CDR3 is TGTGCCAGCAGCTTAACGGCAGGGTGGGATACGCAGTATTTT. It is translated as CASSLTAGWDTQYF.

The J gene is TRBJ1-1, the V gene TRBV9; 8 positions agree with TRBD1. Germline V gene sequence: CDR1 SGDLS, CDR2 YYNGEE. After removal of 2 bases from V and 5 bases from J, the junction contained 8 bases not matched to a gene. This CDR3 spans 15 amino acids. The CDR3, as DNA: TGTGCCAGCAGCGTCCATAAGGACAGGGAAACTGAAGCTTTCTTT. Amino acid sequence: CASSVHKDRETEAFF.

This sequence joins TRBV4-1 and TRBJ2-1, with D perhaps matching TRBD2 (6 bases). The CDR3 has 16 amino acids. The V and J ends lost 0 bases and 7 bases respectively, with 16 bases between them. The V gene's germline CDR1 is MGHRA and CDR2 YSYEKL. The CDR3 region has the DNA TGCGCCAGCAGCCAAGAGTATGCCGGGAGAGTGAATGAGCAGTTCTTC. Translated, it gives CASSQEYAGRVNEQFF.

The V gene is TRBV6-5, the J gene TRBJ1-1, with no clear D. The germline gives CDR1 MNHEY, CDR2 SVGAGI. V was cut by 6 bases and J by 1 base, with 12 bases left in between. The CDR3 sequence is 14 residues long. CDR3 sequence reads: CASRTGGENTEAFF. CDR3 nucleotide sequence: TGTGCCAGCAGGACTGGCGGGGAGAACACTGAAGCTTTCTTT.

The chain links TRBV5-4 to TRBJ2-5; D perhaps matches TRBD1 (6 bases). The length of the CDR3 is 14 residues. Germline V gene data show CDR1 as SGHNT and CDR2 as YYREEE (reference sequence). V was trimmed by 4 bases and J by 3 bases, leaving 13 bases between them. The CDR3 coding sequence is TGTGCCAGCAGCGCGGCAGGGGTTAAAGAGACCCAGTACTTC. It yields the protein CASSAAGVKETQYF.

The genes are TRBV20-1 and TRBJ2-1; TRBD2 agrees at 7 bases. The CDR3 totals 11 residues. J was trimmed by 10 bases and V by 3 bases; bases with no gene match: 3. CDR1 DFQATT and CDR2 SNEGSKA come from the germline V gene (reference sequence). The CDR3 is CSARASGEQFF. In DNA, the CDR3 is TGCAGTGCTAGGGCTAGCGGCGAGCAGTTCTTC.

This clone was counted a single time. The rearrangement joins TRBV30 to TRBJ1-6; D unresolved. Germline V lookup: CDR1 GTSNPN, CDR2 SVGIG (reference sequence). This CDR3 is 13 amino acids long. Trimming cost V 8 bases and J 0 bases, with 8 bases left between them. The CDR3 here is CAGMSSYNSPLHF. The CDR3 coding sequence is TGTGCCGGTATGAGCTCCTATAATTCACCCCTCCACTTT.

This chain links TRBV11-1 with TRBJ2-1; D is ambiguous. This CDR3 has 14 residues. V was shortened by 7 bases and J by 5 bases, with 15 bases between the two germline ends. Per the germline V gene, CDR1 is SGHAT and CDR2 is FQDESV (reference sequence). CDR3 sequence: CASTTYGADNEQFF. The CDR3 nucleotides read TGTGCCAGCACCACTTATGGAGCCGACAATGAGCAGTTCTTC. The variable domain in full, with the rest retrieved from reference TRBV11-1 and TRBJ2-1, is EAEVAQSPRYKITEKSQAVAFWCDPISGHATLYWYRQILGQGPELLVQFQDESVVDDSQLPKDRFSAERLKGVDSTLKIQPAELGDSAMYLCASTTYGADNEQFFGPGTRLTVL.

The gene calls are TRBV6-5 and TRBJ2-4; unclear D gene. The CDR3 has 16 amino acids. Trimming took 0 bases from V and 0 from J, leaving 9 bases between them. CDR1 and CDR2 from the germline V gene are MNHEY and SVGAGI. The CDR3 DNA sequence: TGTGCCAGCAGTTACTCCACAACGTTAGCCAAAAACATTCAGTACTTC. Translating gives CASSYSTTLAKNIQYF.

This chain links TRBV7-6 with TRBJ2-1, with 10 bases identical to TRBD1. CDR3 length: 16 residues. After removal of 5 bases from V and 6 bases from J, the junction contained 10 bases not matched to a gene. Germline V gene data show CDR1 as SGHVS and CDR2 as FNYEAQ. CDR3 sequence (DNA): TGTGCCAGCAGCCGAGACCGGGACAGGGGAACCAATGAGCAGTTCTTC. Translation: CASSRDRDRGTNEQFF.

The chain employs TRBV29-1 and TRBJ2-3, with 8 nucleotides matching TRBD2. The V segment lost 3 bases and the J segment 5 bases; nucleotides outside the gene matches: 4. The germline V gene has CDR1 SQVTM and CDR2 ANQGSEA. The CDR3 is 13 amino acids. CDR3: CSVDGGGGDTQYF. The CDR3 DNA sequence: TGCAGCGTTGACGGGGGGGGCGGAGATACGCAGTATTTT.

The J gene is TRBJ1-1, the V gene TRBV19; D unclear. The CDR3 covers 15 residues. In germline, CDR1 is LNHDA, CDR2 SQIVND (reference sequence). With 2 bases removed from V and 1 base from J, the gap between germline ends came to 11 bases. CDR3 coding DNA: TGTGCCAGTAGTATATCCGGACTGGAGAACACTGAAGCTTTCTTT. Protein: CASSISGLENTEAFF.

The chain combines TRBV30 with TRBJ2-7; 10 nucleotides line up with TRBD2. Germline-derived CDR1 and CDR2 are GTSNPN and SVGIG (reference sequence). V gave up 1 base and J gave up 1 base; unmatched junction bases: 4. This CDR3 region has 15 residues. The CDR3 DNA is TGTGCCTGGAGTGCCCTAGCGGGAGTATCCTACGAGCAGTACTTC. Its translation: CAWSALAGVSYEQYF.